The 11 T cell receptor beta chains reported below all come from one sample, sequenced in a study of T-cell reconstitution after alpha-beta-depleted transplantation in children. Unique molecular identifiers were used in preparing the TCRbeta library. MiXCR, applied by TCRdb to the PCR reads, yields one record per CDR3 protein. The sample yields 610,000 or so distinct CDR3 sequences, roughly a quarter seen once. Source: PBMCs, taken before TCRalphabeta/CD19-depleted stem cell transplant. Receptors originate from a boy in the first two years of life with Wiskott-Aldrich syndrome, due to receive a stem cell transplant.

The CDR3 DNA reads TGTGCCAGCAGACCAAAAGGTGCCAGAGCGGGAGGGCCGTTGCATGAGCAGTTCTTC. Translating it yields CASRPKGARAGGPLHEQFF. The chain uses TRBV3-1 and TRBJ2-1; 10 bases match TRBD2. With 6 bases clipped from V and 8 bases from J, the junction kept 22 bases outside the gene matches. CDR1 is LGHDT and CDR2 is YNNKEL in the germline V gene (reference sequence). The length of the CDR3 is 19 residues.

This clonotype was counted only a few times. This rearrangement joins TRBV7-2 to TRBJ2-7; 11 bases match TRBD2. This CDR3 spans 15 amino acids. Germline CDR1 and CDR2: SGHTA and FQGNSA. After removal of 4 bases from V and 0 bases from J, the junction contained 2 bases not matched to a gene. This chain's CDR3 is CASSSSGGPSYEQYF. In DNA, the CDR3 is TGTGCCAGCAGCTCTAGCGGGGGGCCCTCCTACGAGCAGTACTTC. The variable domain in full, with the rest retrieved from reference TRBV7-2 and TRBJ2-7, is GAGVSQSPSNKVTEKGKDVELRCDPISGHTALYWYRQSLGQGLEFLIYFQGNSAPDKSGLPSDRFSAERTGGSVSTLTIQRTQQEDSAVYLCASSSSGGPSYEQYFGPGTRLTVT.

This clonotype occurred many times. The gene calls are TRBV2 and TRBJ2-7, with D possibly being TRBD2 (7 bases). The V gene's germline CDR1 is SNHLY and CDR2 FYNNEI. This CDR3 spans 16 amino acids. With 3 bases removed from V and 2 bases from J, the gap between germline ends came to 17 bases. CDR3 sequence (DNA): TGTGCCAGCAGTGACCTGGGTAGGGGGGGAACCTACGAGCAGTACTTC. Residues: CASSDLGRGGTYEQYF.

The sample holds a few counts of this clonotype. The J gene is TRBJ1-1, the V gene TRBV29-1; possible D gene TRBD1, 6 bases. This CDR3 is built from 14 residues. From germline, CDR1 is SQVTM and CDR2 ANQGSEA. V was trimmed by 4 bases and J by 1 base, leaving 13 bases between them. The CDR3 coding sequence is TGCAGCGTTGTCAAACAGGGACGGAACACTGAAGCTTTCTTT. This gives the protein CSVVKQGRNTEAFF.

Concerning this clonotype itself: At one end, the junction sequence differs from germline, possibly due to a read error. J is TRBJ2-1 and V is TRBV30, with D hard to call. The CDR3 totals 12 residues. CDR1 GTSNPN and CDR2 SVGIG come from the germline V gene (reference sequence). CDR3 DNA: TGTGCCTGGCGTGTATCGGGCGGTGAGCAGTTCTTC. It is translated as CAWRVSGGEQFF.

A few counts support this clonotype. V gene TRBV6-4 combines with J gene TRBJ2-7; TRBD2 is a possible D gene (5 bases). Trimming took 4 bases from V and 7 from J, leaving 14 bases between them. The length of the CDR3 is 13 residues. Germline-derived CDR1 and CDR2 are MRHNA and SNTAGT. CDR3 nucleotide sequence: TGTGCCAGCAGTGTGGGAGAAGGTTATGAGCAGTACTTC. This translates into CASSVGEGYEQYF.

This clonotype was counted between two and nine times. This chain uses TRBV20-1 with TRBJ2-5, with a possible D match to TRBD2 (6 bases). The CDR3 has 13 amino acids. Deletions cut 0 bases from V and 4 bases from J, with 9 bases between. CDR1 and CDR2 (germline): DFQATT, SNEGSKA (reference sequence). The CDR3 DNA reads TGCAGTGCTAGAGATTGGGGGGTAGAGACCCAGTACTTC. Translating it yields CSARDWGVETQYF.

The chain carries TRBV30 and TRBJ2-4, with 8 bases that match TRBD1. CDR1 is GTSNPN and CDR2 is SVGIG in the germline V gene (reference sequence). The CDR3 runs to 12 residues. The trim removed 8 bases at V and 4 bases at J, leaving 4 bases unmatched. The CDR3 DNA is TGTGCCGGGACAGGAGGAAAAAACATTCAGTACTTC. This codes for CAGTGGKNIQYF. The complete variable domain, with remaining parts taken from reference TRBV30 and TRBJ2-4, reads SQTIHQWPATLVQPVGSPLSLECTVEGTSNPNLYWYRQAAGRGLQLLFYSVGIGQISSEVPQNLSASRPQDRQFILSSKKLLLSDSGFYLCAGTGGKNIQYFGAGTRLSVL.

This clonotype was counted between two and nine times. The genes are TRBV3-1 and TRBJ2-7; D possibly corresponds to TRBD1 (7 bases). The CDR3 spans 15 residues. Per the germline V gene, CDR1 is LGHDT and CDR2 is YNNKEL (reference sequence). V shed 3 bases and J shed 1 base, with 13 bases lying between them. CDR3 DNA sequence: TGTGCCAGCAGCCAGGGGGGACAGACTTCCTACGAGCAGTACTTC. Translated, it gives CASSQGGQTSYEQYF.

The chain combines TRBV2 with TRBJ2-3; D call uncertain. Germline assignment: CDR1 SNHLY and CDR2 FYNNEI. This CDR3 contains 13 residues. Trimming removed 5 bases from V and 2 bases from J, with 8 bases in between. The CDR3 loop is CASSFQNTDTQYF. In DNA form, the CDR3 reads TGTGCCAGCAGTTTCCAAAACACAGATACGCAGTATTTT.

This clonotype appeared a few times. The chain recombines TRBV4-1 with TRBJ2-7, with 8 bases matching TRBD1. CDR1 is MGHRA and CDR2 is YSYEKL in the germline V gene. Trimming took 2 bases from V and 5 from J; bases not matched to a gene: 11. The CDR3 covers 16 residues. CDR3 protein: CASSQRKNRGVHEQYF. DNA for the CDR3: TGCGCCAGCAGCCAAAGGAAAAACAGGGGGGTCCACGAGCAGTACTTC.